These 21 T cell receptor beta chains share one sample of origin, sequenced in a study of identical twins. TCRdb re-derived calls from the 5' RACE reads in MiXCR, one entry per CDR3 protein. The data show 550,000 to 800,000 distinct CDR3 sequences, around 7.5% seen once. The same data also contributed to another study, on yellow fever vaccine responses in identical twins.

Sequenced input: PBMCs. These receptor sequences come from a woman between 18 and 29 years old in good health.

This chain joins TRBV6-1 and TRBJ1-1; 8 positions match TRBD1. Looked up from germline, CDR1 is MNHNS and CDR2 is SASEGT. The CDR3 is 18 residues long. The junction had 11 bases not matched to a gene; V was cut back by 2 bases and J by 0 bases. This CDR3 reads CASSETGQAYRLNTEAFF. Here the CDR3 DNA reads TGTGCCAGCAGTGAAACGGGACAGGCCTACCGTTTGAACACTGAAGCTTTCTTT.

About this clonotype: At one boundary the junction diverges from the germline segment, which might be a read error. The CDR3 loop is CASSLRGGGQETEYF. CDR3 bases: TGTGCCAGCAGCTTGCGGGGAGGGGGACAAGAGACCGAGTACTTC. V usage is TRBV5-4 and J usage is TRBJ2-5; D is possibly TRBD2 (7 bases). CDR3 length: 15 residues. Germline CDR1 and CDR2: SGHNT and YYREEE (reference sequence).

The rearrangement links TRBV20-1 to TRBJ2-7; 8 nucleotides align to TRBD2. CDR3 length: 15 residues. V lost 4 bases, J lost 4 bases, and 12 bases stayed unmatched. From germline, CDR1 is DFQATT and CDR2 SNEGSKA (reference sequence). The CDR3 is CSAKSGGPSTYEQYV. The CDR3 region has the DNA TGCAGTGCTAAAAGCGGGGGCCCTTCCACTTACGAGCAGTACGTC.

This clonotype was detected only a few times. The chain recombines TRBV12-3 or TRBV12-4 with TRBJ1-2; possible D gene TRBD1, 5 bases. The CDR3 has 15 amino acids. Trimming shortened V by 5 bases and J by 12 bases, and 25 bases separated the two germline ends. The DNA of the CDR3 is TGTGCCAGCAGTCCTGTCGGTAGGGACCCCTATCCTGACACCTTC. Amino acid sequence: CASSPVGRDPYPDTF.

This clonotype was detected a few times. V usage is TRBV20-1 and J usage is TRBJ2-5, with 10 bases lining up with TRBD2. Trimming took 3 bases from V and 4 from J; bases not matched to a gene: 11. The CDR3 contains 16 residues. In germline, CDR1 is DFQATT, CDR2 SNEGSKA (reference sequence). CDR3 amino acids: CSASQVSGGSIETQYF. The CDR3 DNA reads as TGCAGTGCTAGCCAAGTTAGCGGGGGGAGCATAGAGACCCAGTACTTC.

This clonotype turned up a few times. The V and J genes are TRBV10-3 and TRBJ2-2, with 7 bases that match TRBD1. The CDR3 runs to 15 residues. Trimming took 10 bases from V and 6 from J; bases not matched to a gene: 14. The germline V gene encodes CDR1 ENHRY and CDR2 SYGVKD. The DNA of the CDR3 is TGTGCCAGTCTTCCGGCGACAGGGTTGTCCGGGGAGCTGTTTTTT. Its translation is CASLPATGLSGELFF.

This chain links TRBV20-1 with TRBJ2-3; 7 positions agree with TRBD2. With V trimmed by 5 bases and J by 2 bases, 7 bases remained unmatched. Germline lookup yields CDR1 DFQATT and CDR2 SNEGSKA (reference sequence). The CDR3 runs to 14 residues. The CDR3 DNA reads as TGCAGTGCTTCGCGAGCGGGGCTCACAGATACGCAGTATTTT. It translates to CSASRAGLTDTQYF.

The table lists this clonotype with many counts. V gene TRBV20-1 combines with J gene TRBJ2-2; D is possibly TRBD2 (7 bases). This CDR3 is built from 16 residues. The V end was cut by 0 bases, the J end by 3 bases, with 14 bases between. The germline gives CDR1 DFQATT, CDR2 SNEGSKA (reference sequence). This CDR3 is CSARDFGGGDTGELFF. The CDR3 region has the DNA TGCAGTGCTAGAGATTTTGGAGGGGGGGACACCGGGGAGCTGTTTTTT.

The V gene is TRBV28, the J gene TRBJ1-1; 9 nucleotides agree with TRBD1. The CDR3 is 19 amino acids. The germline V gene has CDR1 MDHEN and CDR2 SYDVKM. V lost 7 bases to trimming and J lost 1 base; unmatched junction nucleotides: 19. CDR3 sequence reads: CASKPTGGTPRTRNTEAFF. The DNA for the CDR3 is TGTGCCAGCAAACCGACAGGGGGAACTCCTAGGACCCGGAACACTGAAGCTTTCTTT. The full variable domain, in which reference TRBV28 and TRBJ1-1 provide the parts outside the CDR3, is DVKVTQSSRYLVKRTGEKVFLECVQDMDHENMFWYRQDPGLGLRLIYFSYDVKMKEKGDIPEGYSVSREKKERFSLILESASTNQTSMYLCASKPTGGTPRTRNTEAFFGQGTRLTVV.

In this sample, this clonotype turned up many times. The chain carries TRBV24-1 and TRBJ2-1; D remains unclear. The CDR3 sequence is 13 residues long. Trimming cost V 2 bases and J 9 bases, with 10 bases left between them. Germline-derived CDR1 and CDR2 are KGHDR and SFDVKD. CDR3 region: CATSDSIGGEQFF. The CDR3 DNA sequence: TGTGCCACCAGTGATTCGATCGGCGGTGAGCAGTTCTTC.

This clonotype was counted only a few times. CDR3 region: CAISEGVEQFF. The CDR3 bases are TGTGCCATCAGTGAGGGGGTGGAGCAGTTCTTC. The rearrangement links TRBV10-3 to TRBJ2-1; D gene uncertain. V lost 2 bases, J lost 10 bases, and 6 bases lay in between. CDR3 length equals 11 residues. The germline gives CDR1 ENHRY, CDR2 SYGVKD.

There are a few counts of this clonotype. CDR3 sequence reads: CASSSSGLALLNEQFF. Here the CDR3 DNA reads TGTGCCAGCAGCTCATCTGGACTAGCCTTGTTGAATGAGCAGTTCTTC. V is TRBV11-2 and J is TRBJ2-1, with 8 bases fitting TRBD2. CDR3 length: 16 amino acids. Germline values: CDR1 SGHAT, CDR2 FQNNGV. V trimming: 4 bases; J trimming: 7 bases; junction bases outside the gene matches: 12.

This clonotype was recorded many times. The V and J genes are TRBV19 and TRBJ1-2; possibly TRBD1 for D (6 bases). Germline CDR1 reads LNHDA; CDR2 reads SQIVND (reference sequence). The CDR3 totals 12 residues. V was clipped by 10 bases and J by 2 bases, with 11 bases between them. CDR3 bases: TGTGCCATCAGGGGCGTCAACTATGGCTACACCTTC. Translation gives CAIRGVNYGYTF.

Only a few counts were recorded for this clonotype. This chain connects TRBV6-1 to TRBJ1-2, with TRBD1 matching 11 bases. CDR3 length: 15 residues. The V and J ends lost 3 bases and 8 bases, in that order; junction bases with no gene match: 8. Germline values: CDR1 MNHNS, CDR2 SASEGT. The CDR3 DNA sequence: TGTGCCAGCAGTGACCGGGACAGGGGGTTAAAGGGCTACACCTTC. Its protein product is CASSDRDRGLKGYTF.

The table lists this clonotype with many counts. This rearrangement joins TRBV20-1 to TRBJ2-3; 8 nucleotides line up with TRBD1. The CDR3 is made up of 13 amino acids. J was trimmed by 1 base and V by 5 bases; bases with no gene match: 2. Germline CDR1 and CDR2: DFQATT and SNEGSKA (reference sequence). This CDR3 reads CSASDRGTDTQYF. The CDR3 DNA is TGCAGTGCTTCGGACAGGGGCACAGATACGCAGTATTTT.

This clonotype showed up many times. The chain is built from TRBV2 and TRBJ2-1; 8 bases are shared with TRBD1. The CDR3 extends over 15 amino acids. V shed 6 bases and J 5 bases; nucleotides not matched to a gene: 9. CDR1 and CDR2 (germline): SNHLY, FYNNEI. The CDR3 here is CASRKQGVGDNEQFF. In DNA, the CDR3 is TGTGCCAGCAGGAAACAGGGGGTGGGTGACAATGAGCAGTTCTTC.

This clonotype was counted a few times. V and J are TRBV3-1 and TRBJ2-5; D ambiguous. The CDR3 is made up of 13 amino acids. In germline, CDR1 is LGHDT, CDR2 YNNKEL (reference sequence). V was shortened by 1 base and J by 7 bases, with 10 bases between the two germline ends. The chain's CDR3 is CASSQGGPGTQYF. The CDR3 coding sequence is TGTGCCAGCAGCCAAGGCGGACCAGGGACCCAGTACTTC.

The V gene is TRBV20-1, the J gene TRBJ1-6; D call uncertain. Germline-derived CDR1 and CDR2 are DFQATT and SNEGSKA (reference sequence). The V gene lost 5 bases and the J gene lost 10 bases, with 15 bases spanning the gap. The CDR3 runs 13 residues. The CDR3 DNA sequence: TGCAGTGCTGGAGGGCGGTGGGAATCACCCCTCCACTTT. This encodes CSAGGRWESPLHF.

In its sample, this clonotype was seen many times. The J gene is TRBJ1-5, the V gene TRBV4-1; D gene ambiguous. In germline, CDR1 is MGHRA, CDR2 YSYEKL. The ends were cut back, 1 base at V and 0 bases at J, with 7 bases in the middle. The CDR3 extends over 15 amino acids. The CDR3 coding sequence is TGCGCCAGCAGCCAAGCTACCCATAGCAATCAGCCCCAGCATTTT. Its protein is CASSQATHSNQPQHF.

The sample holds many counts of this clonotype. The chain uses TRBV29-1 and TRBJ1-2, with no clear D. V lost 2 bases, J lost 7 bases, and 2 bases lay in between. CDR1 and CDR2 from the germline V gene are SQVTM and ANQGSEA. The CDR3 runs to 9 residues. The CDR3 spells CSVESGYTF. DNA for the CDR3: TGCAGCGTTGAAAGTGGCTACACCTTC.

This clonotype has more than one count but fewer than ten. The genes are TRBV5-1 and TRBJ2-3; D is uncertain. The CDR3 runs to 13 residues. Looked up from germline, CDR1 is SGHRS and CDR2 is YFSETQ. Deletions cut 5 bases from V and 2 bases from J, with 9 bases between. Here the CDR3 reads CASRGEPTDTQYF. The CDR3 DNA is TGCGCCAGCAGAGGAGAGCCCACAGATACGCAGTATTTT.